This T cell receptor (beta chain) stems from a study of shared clonotypes between healthy human individuals. Findings and caveats of the study: The naive CD4 repertoires of several donors were compared, and around 4.7% of clonotypes were shared. Sorted-subset sequencing, rarefaction showed, was incomplete despite large depth.

TCRdb's copy holds only in-frame clones and misses some; the assay was immunoSEQ multiplex PCR. The sample lists 1 million to 1.2 million clones; 60% to 85% were seen once. There are 16 residues in the CDR3. Trimming took off 5 bases at V and 0 bases at J, with 15 bases between the two ends. Germline V CDR1 and CDR2: LGHNA, YNFKEQ. As for this clone: Its matching antigen is unknown.

This chain uses TRBV4-2 with TRBJ2-3; maybe TRBD2 (5 bases). Sample: memory CD4+ T cells from PBMCs. Specified subset: CD45RA-negative fraction. The clonotype originates from a man between 18 and 35 years old in good health. Some clones in this sample may be carry-over from other donors' samples. The CDR3 protein is CASSSIGAESTDTQYF. The CDR3 nucleotides read TGTGCCAGCAGCTCTATCGGAGCGGAAAGCACAGATACGCAGTATTTT.